The 6 T cell receptor beta chains reported below all come from one sample, sequenced in a study of control samples from healthy donors and cancer patients. The repertoire was sequenced with immunoSEQ multiplex PCR; TCRdb's copy has only in-frame clones and lacks some. The data hold about 140,000 clones, with approximately 92% observed a single time. Material for sequencing was blood. All receptors come from a young man in good health.

This clone was observed a single time. The V call is TRBV27, the J call TRBJ1-2, with 9 positions matching TRBD1. This CDR3 comprises 14 residues. Germline CDR1 and CDR2: MNHEY and SMNVEV (reference sequence). The V gene end was trimmed by 5 bases and the J gene end by 8 bases; junction bases not matched to a gene: 9. The CDR3 DNA sequence: TGTGCCAGCAGTAGCGACAGGGGGGCAGGAGGCTACACCTTC. As protein: CASSSDRGAGGYTF.

This chain links TRBV7-9 with TRBJ1-5; 7 nucleotides match TRBD1. Germline-derived CDR1 and CDR2 are SEHNR and FQNEAQ (reference sequence). The CDR3 covers 14 residues. Trimming at V came to 1 base and at J to 6 bases, leaving 3 bases not matched to a gene. CDR3 loop: CASSLGQGGQPQHF. The CDR3, as DNA: TGTGCCAGCAGCTTAGGACAGGGAGGTCAGCCCCAGCATTTT.

The V gene is TRBV6-5, the J gene TRBJ1-6, with 7 bases aligning to TRBD1. Losses at the gene ends were 2 bases for V and 7 bases for J; bases not matched to a gene: 2. The CDR3 contains 14 residues. CDR1 and CDR2 (germline): MNHEY, SVGAGI. DNA for the CDR3: TGTGCCAGCAGTTACCGGACAGGCAATTCACCCCTCCACTTT. It translates to CASSYRTGNSPLHF.

V is TRBV7-2 and J is TRBJ1-5; D unclear. Trimming took 0 bases from V and 3 from J, leaving 6 bases between them. Germline V gene data show CDR1 as SGHTA and CDR2 as FQGNSA. The CDR3 consists of 14 residues. The CDR3 region is CASSLAGYNQPQHF. In DNA, the CDR3 is TGTGCCAGCAGCTTAGCAGGTTACAATCAGCCCCAGCATTTT.

The chain employs TRBV11-3 and TRBJ2-2, with D maybe TRBD2 (5 bases). CDR1 and CDR2 from the germline V gene are SGHNT and YENEEA. V dropped 5 bases and J dropped 3 bases, with 16 bases sitting between them. This CDR3 has 16 amino acids. CDR3 in DNA: TGTGCCAGCAGCGGCAGGACTTTCCAATACACCGGGGAGCTGTTTTTT. This translates into CASSGRTFQYTGELFF.

The chain recombines TRBV10-3 with TRBJ2-7, with TRBD1 identical over 7 bases. The ends lost 10 bases at V and 5 bases at J; junction bases unmatched: 11. Germline V lookup: CDR1 ENHRY, CDR2 SYGVKD. The CDR3 length is 13 residues. CDR3 in DNA: TGTGCCACTTCGACAGGGTCACTCCACGAGCAGTACTTC. Protein: CATSTGSLHEQYF.